Listed here are 6 T cell receptor beta chains from one sample, sequenced in a study of blood T cell repertoires in COVID-19. TCRdb keeps only in-frame clones here, not all; method: immunoSEQ multiplex PCR. Here the sample spans around 300,000 clones, around 86% being singletons. Input material: peripheral blood. These receptors were collected from a woman aged 25 to 45 with active or convalescent COVID-19.

This clone was counted only a few times. V gene TRBV5-8 combines with J gene TRBJ1-5; D gene uncertain. The CDR3 covers 14 residues. Germline assignment: CDR1 SGHTS and CDR2 YDEGEE. V dropped 5 bases and J dropped 4 bases, with 13 bases sitting between them. CDR3 protein: CASRPESTNQPQHF. CDR3 DNA: TGTGCCAGCAGGCCGGAGTCCACAAATCAGCCCCAGCATTTT.

The J gene is TRBJ2-3, the V gene TRBV5-4; 8 bases match TRBD2. The CDR3 totals 16 residues. The V gene's germline CDR1 is SGHNT and CDR2 YYREEE (reference sequence). After removal of 0 bases from V and 6 bases from J, the junction contained 9 bases not matched to a gene. As DNA, the CDR3 is TGTGCCAGCAGCTTGGGGGAGCCGGGAGGGGTGGATACGCAGTATTTT. Its protein is CASSLGEPGGVDTQYF.

This chain uses TRBV6-2 or TRBV6-3 with TRBJ1-2; D remains ambiguous. There are 13 residues in the CDR3. V shed 5 bases and J shed 4 bases, with 11 bases lying between them. In germline, CDR1 is MNHEY, CDR2 SVGEGT. CDR3 amino acids: CASSETQGYGYTF. In DNA form, the CDR3 reads TGTGCCAGCAGTGAGACTCAAGGCTATGGCTACACCTTC.

The chain recombines TRBV28 with TRBJ2-7; 9 bases line up with TRBD1. The V gene end was trimmed by 7 bases and the J gene end by 6 bases; junction bases not matched to a gene: 13. Germline V CDR1 and CDR2: MDHEN, SYDVKM. The CDR3 extends over 15 amino acids. The CDR3 loop reads CASKETGGTGREQYF. The DNA for the CDR3 is TGTGCCAGCAAAGAGACAGGGGGAACGGGGCGCGAGCAGTACTTC.

This clone was seen more than once but under ten times. The chain is built from TRBV7-9 and TRBJ1-3; maybe TRBD1 (6 bases). CDR1 and CDR2 (germline): SEHNR, FQNEAQ (reference sequence). V lost 5 bases and J lost 4, with 21 bases in between. The CDR3 has 17 amino acids. CDR3 amino acids: CASSALTGREGGNTIYF. The CDR3 nucleotides read TGTGCCAGCAGCGCACTGACAGGTCGCGAGGGAGGAAACACCATATATTTT.

The chain uses TRBV10-3 and TRBJ1-1; a possible D gene is TRBD1 (6 bases). The germline CDR1 and CDR2 sequences are ENHRY and SYGVKD. V shed 4 bases and J shed 0 bases, with 12 bases lying between them. The CDR3 length is 15 residues. CDR3 sequence: CAISGGTTLNTEAFF. CDR3 DNA sequence: TGTGCCATCAGTGGGGGGACAACCCTGAACACTGAAGCTTTCTTT.